The rows below give T cell receptor beta chains drawn from one sample of a study of CD8+ T cells in alopecia areata. Sequenced by immunoSEQ multiplex PCR; TCRdb stores in-frame clones only, minus some. The repertoire consists of under 150,000 clones, with about 50% occurring once and the leading ten covering 10% to 13%. The sample taken for sequencing was NKG2D-low CD8+ T cells sorted from blood. These TCRs come from a human donor with alopecia areata. Each CDR3 is given with its conserved first and last residue. A D gene is named only where the DNA matches it firmly. Not every row has a clone size; where given, it reads once, few, many or a size class.

cdr3_nt cdr3_aa d_call j_call v_call clone_size
TGCAGCGTTCCTACAGGAGGGAACACCGGGGAGCTGTTTTTT CSVPTGGNTGELFF - TRBJ2-2 TRBV29-1 few
TGTGCCAGCAGCCTACAGGGGTTACCCTACAATGAGCAGTTCTTC CASSLQGLPYNEQFF TRBD1 TRBJ2-1 TRBV27 -
TGCAGCGTTGATGGGGCGGGGGACCCAACAGATACGCAGTATTTT CSVDGAGDPTDTQYF TRBD2 TRBJ2-3 TRBV29-1 -
TGTGCCAGCAGCTTAGGCCCAGGGGAAGAGACCCAGTACTTC CASSLGPGEETQYF - TRBJ2-5 TRBV7-2 -
TGTGCCAGCAGTTCGAACAGGGACTTTAACGAGCAGTACTTC CASSSNRDFNEQYF - TRBJ2-7 TRBV28 few
TGCAGCGTTGTTTCGGGACTTAACGCCGTTGAGCAGTTCTTC CSVVSGLNAVEQFF - TRBJ2-1 TRBV29-1 -
TGTGCCAGCAACCCTGGCGGAGGGGACCAGCCCCAGCATTTT CASNPGGGDQPQHF - TRBJ1-5 TRBV28 few
TGTGCCAGCAGTTTATCCCCCCGGGCTAAGGAGCAGTACTTC CASSLSPRAKEQYF - TRBJ2-7 TRBV27 -
TGTGCCAGCAGCTTCACCCAGGGGGCCGGCGGGGAGCTGTTTTTT CASSFTQGAGGELFF TRBD1 TRBJ2-2 TRBV7-3 -
TGTGCCAGCAGTTTCACAGGGGGCCTGAACACTGAAGCTTTCTTT CASSFTGGLNTEAFF TRBD1 TRBJ1-1 TRBV27 -
TGTGCCAGCAGCTTAGCAGGGGCCGTACAAGAGACCCAGTACTTC CASSLAGAVQETQYF - TRBJ2-5 TRBV11-2 -
TGCAGCGTTGGACTAGCGGAAAGCACCGGGGAGCTGTTTTTT CSVGLAESTGELFF TRBD2 TRBJ2-2 TRBV29-1 -
TGTGCCTTACTTGGGACTGGTGACTATGGCTACACCTTC CALLGTGDYGYTF - TRBJ1-2 TRBV30 few
TGTGCCAGCAGCTTCGGCCAGAATCAGCCCCAGCATTTT CASSFGQNQPQHF - TRBJ1-5 TRBV7-8 few
TGCGCCAGCAGCCAACTAGATAAAAAACTGTTTTTT CASSQLDKKLFF - TRBJ1-4 TRBV4-1 few
TGTGCCAGCAGCAGCGGACCCCCTGGGGAGACCCAGTACTTC CASSSGPPGETQYF - TRBJ2-5 TRBV5-6 -
TGTGCCAGCAGCTTAGTCGGGACGGAAGAGACCCAGTACTTC CASSLVGTEETQYF - TRBJ2-5 TRBV7-6 -
TGCAGCGTCCGATCCGGACAGGGGGGCACTGAAGCTTTCTTT CSVRSGQGGTEAFF TRBD1 TRBJ1-1 TRBV29-1 -
TGTGCCAGCAGAGGTGCACTCTCTGGGGCCAACGTCCTGACTTTC CASRGALSGANVLTF - TRBJ2-6 TRBV27 -
TGTGCCAGCAGCGTAGATGGGTCGGCCTATGGCTACACCTTC CASSVDGSAYGYTF - TRBJ1-2 TRBV9 few
TGCAGCGGGACTGACCCGGGACAGGCAGGGGTATACGAGCAGTACTTC CSGTDPGQAGVYEQYF TRBD1 TRBJ2-7 TRBV29-1 few
TGTGCCAGTAGTATAGGAAACGGGGAGCTGTTTTTT CASSIGNGELFF - TRBJ2-2 TRBV19 -
TGCAGCGTCCGTACTAGCGGGAGTAACACCGGGGAGCTGTTTTTT CSVRTSGSNTGELFF TRBD2 TRBJ2-2 TRBV29-1 few
TGTGCCAGCAACCCCGCAGGGGCAAATTCTGAAGCTTTCTTT CASNPAGANSEAFF - TRBJ1-1 TRBV5-6 -
TGCAGCGTTGAAAACACTGAAGCTTTCTTT CSVENTEAFF - TRBJ1-1 TRBV29-1 -
TGTGCCAGCAGGAGCGCGATGGAGCCCCAAATCGGGGAGACCCAGTACTTC CASRSAMEPQIGETQYF - TRBJ2-5 TRBV28 few
TGCAGCGTTGAAGCAGGGGTGGACGAGCAGTACTTC CSVEAGVDEQYF - TRBJ2-7 TRBV29-1 -